There are many counts of the clone carrying this T cell receptor beta chain. Reverse transcription used approximately 500 ng RNA and constant-region primers for alpha and beta. Alpha and beta chain libraries were made separately by chain-specific third strand synthesis with multiplexing indices. TCRdb reprocessed the 5' RACE reads with MiXCR, giving one entry per CDR3 protein. In the table there are 8,500 to 11,000 distinct CDR3 sequences, 8% of which are singletons. The V gene lost 4 bases and the J gene lost 5 bases, with 17 bases spanning the gap. The germline CDR1 and CDR2 sequences are SQVTM and ANQGSEA. The CDR3 contains 14 residues. All unsorted peripheral T cells were captured because whole blood was used without fractionation. An approximately 2.5 ml peripheral blood sample was taken for RNA. These data are taken from a study of HIV-infected patients and healthy controls.

Sequenced: blood. This receptor was taken from an adult in good health. V and J are TRBV29-1 and TRBJ1-1; perhaps TRBD1 as D (6 bases). CDR3 sequence reads: CSVVLQGSKTEAFF. The CDR3 DNA reads TGCAGCGTTGTCTTACAGGGCAGCAAAACTGAAGCTTTCTTT.